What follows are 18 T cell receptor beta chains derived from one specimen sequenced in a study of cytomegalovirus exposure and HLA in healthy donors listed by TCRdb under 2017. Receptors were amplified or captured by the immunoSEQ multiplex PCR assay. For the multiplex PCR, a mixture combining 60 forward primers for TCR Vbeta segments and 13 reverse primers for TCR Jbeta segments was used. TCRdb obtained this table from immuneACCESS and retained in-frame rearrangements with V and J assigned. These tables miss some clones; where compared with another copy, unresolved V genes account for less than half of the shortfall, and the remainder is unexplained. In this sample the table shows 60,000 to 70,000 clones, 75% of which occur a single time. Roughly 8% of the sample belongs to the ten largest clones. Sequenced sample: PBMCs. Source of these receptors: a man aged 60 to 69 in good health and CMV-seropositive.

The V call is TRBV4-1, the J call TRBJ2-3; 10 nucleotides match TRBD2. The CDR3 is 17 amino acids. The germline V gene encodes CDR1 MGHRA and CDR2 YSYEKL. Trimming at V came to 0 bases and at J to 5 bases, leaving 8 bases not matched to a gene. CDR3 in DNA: TGCGCCAGCAGCCAAGATGAGAGCGGGAGGGAGGAAGATACGCAGTATTTT. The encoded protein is CASSQDESGREEDTQYF.

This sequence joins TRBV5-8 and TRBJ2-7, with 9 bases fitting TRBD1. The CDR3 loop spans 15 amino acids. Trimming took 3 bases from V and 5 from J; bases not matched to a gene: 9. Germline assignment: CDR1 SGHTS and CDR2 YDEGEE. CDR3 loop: CASSSQGAKRDEQYF. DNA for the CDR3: TGTGCCAGCAGCTCACAGGGGGCAAAAAGGGACGAGCAGTACTTC. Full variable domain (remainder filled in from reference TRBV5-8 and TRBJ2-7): EAGVTQSPTHLIKTRGQQATLRCSPISGHTSVYWYQQALGLGLQFLLWYDEGEERNRGNFPPRFSGRQFPNYSSELNVNALELEDSALYLCASSSQGAKRDEQYFGPGTRLTVT.

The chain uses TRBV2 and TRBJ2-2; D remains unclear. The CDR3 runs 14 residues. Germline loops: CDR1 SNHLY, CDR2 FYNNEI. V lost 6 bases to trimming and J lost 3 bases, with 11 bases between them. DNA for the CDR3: TGTGCCAGCAGACGCAAACGGGACACCGGGGAGCTGTTTTTT. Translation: CASRRKRDTGELFF.

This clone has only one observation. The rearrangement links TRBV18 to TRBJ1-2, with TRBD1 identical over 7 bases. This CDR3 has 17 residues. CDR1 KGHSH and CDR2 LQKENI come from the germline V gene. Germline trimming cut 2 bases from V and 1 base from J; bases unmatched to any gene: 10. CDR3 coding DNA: TGTGCCAGCTCACCAGTACAGGGGAAAGAGGGTAACTATGGCTACACCTTC. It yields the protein CASSPVQGKEGNYGYTF.

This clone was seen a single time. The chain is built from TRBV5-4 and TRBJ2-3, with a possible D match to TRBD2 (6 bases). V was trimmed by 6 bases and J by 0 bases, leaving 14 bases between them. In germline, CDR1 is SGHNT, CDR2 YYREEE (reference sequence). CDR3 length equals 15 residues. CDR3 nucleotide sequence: TGTGCCAGCAACCCCGGGGGTACTAGCACAGATACGCAGTATTTT. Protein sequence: CASNPGGTSTDTQYF.

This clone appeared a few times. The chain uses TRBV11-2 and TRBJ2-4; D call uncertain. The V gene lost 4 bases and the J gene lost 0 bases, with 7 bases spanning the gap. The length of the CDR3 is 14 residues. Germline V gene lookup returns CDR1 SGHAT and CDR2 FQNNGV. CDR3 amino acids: CASSSKLAKNIQYF. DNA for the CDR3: TGTGCCAGCAGCTCCAAGCTAGCCAAAAACATTCAGTACTTC.

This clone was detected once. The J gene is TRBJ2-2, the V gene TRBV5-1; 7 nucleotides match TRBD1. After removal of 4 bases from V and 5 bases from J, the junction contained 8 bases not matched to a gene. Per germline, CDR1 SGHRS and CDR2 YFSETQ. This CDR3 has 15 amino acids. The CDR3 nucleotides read TGCGCCAGCAGCCCTAGACAGGGTCCAACCGGGGAGCTGTTTTTT. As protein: CASSPRQGPTGELFF.

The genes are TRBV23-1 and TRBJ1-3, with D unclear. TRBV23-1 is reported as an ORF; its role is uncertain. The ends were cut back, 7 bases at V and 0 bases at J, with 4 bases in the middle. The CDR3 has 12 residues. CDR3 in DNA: TGCGCCAGCACTACCTCTGGAAACACCATATATTTT. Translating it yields CASTTSGNTIYF.

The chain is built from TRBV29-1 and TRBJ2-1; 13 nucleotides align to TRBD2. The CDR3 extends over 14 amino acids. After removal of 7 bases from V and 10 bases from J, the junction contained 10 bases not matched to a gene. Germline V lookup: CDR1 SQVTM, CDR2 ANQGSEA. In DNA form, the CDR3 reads TGCAGCGCCGGAGCACTAGCGGGAGGGAAAGAGCAGTTCTTC. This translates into CSAGALAGGKEQFF.

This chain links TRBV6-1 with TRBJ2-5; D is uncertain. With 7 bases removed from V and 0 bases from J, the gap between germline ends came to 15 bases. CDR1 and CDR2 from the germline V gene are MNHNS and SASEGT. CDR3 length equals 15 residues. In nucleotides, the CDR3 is TGTGCCAGCACCTCCCCAGTGGTCCACCAAGAGACCCAGTACTTC. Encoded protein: CASTSPVVHQETQYF.

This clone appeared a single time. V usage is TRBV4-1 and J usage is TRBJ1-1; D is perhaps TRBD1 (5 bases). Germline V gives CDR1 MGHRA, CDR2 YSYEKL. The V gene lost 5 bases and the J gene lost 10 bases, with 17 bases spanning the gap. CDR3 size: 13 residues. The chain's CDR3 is CASSKGMWVGAFF. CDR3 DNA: TGCGCCAGCAGCAAGGGGATGTGGGTGGGAGCTTTCTTT.

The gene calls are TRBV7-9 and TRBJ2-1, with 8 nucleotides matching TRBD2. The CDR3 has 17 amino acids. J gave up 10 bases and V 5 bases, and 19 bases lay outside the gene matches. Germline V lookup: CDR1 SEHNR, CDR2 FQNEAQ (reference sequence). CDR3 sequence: CASSPHRSSSGSVEQFF. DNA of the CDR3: TGTGCCAGCAGCCCCCATCGGAGTTCTAGCGGGTCCGTCGAGCAGTTCTTC. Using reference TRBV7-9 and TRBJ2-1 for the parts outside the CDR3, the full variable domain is DTGVSQNPRHKITKRGQNVTFRCDPISEHNRLYWYRQTLGQGPEFLTYFQNEAQLEKSRLLSDRFSAERPKGSFSTLEIQRTEQGDSAMYLCASSPHRSSSGSVEQFFGPGTRLTVL.

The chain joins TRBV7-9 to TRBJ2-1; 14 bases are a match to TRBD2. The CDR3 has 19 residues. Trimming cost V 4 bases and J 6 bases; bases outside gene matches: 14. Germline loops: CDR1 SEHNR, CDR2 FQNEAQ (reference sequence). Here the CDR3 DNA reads TGTGCCAGCAGCTCCCGGACTAGCGGGAGGACCTTAGGGGCCAATGAGCAGTTCTTC. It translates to CASSSRTSGRTLGANEQFF.

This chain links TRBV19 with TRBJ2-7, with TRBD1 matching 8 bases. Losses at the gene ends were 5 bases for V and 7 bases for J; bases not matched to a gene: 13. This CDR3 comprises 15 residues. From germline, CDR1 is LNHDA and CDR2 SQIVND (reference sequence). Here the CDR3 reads CASSRSGTGLPEQYF. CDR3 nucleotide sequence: TGTGCCAGTAGTCGTTCCGGGACAGGCCTCCCGGAGCAGTACTTC.

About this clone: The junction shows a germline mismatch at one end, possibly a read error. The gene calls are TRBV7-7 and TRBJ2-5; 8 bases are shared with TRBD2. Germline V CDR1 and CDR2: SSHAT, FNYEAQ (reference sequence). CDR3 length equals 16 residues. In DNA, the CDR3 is TGTGCTAGCAGCTTAACCTACGGGGGGGCCGTGGAGACCCAGTACTTC. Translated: CASSLTYGGAVETQYF.

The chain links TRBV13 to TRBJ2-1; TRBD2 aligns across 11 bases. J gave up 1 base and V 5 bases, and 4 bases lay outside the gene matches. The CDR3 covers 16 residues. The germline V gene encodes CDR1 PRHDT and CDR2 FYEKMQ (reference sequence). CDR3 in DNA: TGTGCCAGCAGCGGAGGGACTAGCGGTTCCTACAATGAGCAGTTCTTC. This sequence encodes CASSGGTSGSYNEQFF.

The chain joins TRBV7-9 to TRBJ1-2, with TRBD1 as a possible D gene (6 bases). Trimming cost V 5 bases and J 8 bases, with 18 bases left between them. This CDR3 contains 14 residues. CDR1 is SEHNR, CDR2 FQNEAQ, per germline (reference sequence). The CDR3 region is CASSRIGTSEGYTF. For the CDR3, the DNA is TGTGCCAGCAGCCGGATTGGGACATCAGAAGGCTACACCTTC.

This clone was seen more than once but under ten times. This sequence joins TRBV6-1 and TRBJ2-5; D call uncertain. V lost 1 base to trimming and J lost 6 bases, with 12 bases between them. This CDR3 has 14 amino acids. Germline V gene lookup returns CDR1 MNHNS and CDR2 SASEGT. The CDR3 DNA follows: TGTGCCAGCAGTGAAGGGGCAGCTCAGCAGACCCAGTACTTC. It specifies CASSEGAAQQTQYF.